One sample yielded the 8 T cell receptor beta chains listed below, sequenced in a study of CD8+ T cells in alopecia areata. cDNA serving as the sequencing template came from extracted, reverse transcribed RNA. Assay used: immunoSEQ multiplex PCR; TCRdb lists only in-frame clones, some missing. The repertoire includes 200,000 to 250,000 clones, roughly 64% of them detected once, and 4% to 5% sits in the top ten. Treatment given: oral pan-JAK inhibitor, 5-10 mg twice daily. The source was CD4+ T cells sorted from blood, collected at week 4, from a patient treated with tofacitinib. Receptors originate from a human donor with alopecia areata.

For this clone: Relative to the germline gene, one junction end is altered; a read error may explain this. V is TRBV7-7 and J is TRBJ2-5; 8 bases are a match to TRBD1. The CDR3 covers 13 residues. Germline CDR1 SSHAT, CDR2 FNYEAQ (reference sequence). CDR3 in DNA: TGTGCTAGCAGCTTGGGACAGGCCCAAGGCCAGTACTTC. Protein: CASSLGQAQGQYF.

The rearrangement joins TRBV29-1 to TRBJ1-2, with 8 nucleotides matching TRBD1. The CDR3 totals 13 residues. The V gene's germline CDR1 is SQVTM and CDR2 ANQGSEA. Trimming cost V 7 bases and J 3 bases; bases outside gene matches: 7. The CDR3 region has the DNA TGCAGCGCCAAAGGACAGGGTGACTATGGCTACACCTTC. It yields the protein CSAKGQGDYGYTF.

This chain links TRBV6-1 with TRBJ2-1; the D gene is possibly TRBD2 (5 bases). From germline, CDR1 is MNHNS and CDR2 SASEGT. The length of the CDR3 is 12 residues. Trimming took 8 bases from V and 7 from J, leaving 12 bases between them. CDR3 DNA: TGTGCCAGCGGCCGGGAAATTAATGAGCAGTTCTTC. This codes for CASGREINEQFF.

This chain connects TRBV29-1 to TRBJ1-5; D not resolved. The CDR3 totals 12 residues. The germline V gene has CDR1 SQVTM and CDR2 ANQGSEA. The ends were cut back, 5 bases at V and 3 bases at J, with 8 bases in the middle. CDR3 in DNA: TGCAGCGTTCGAAGTTTCAATCAGCCCCAGCATTTT. Its translation: CSVRSFNQPQHF.

This chain joins TRBV29-1 and TRBJ2-1; 8 bases match TRBD2. The CDR3 is 15 amino acids. CDR1 is SQVTM and CDR2 is ANQGSEA in the germline V gene. With 7 bases clipped from V and 0 bases from J, the junction kept 8 bases outside the gene matches. The CDR3 DNA is TGCAGCGCCTCCGGAACTAGCGGCTCCTACAATGAGCAGTTCTTC. This codes for CSASGTSGSYNEQFF.

The chain carries TRBV5-4 and TRBJ2-1; D unresolved. The CDR3 spans 14 residues. V lost 0 bases to trimming and J lost 4 bases, with 8 bases between them. CDR1 and CDR2 (germline): SGHNT, YYREEE (reference sequence). The CDR3 sequence: CASSLAHGYNEQFF. The CDR3 DNA reads as TGTGCCAGCAGCTTGGCCCACGGATACAATGAGCAGTTCTTC.

The chain has TRBV7-9 and TRBJ1-6, with a possible D match to TRBD1 (5 bases). The CDR3 sequence is 16 residues long. Germline V CDR1 and CDR2: SEHNR, FQNEAQ (reference sequence). V lost 2 bases to trimming and J lost 10 bases, with 18 bases between them. The CDR3 here is CASSLISGQGGSPLHF. Here the CDR3 DNA reads TGTGCCAGCAGCTTAATCTCGGGGCAGGGAGGCTCACCCCTCCACTTT.

V and J are TRBV4-2 and TRBJ1-6; 8 bases line up with TRBD1. Germline values: CDR1 LGHNA, CDR2 YNFKEQ. V was clipped by 3 bases and J by 7 bases; unmatched bases: 5. This CDR3 has 15 amino acids. The CDR3 nucleotides read TGTGCCAGCAGCCAGGACAGGGTACCAAATTCACCCCTCCACTTT. Its translation: CASSQDRVPNSPLHF.